The rows below give T cell receptor beta chains drawn from one sample of a study of T cell responses to AZD1222 COVID-19 vaccine. Sequenced by immunoSEQ multiplex PCR; TCRdb stores in-frame clones only, minus some. The data show around 120,000 clones, more than 85% seen once. The sample was peripheral blood, taken 28 days after the second AZD1222 dose. Receptors originate from an adult who received the AZD1222 COVID-19 vaccine. Each CDR3 is given with its conserved first and last residue.

V	J	CDR3
TRBV6-2/TRBV6-3	TRBJ1-5	CASTPWVQGKFNQPQHF
TRBV9	TRBJ2-5	CASSPRRGEETQYF
TRBV7-9	TRBJ1-1	CASAVLGAEAFF
TRBV9	TRBJ2-1	CASSDGTGMTYNEQFF
TRBV6-4	TRBJ2-3	CASSVRAGDTQYF
TRBV30	TRBJ1-1	CAWTMQPNTEAFF
TRBV9	TRBJ1-2	CASSVGPVAGTYGYTF
TRBV27	TRBJ1-2	CASSWTGRTANYGYTF
TRBV19	TRBJ2-5	CAAGEYQETQYF
TRBV15	TRBJ1-1	CATSRDLGRAFF
TRBV10-3	TRBJ1-1	CATEQGANTEAFF
TRBV5-1	TRBJ2-1	CASSFSDEQFF
TRBV7-8	TRBJ2-1	CASSLGNVNEQFF
TRBV5-1	TRBJ2-3	CASSLDGVTDTQYF
TRBV29-1	TRBJ1-1	CSVESVVGTEAFF
TRBV13	TRBJ1-1	CASSLNPILDRRNTEAFF
TRBV5-6	TRBJ1-6	CASSLGTRGARPLHF
TRBV5-1	TRBJ2-3	CASSPGTGGRDTQYF
TRBV6-2/TRBV6-3	TRBJ2-1	CASSYSIGLAGVSSYNEQFF
TRBV30	TRBJ1-3	CATTFGNTIYF
TRBV6-1	TRBJ2-1	CASSEGLVGNEQFF
TRBV6-6	TRBJ1-1	CASSYGGSTEAFF
TRBV10-2	TRBJ1-5	CASSPGGGSRRNQPQHF
TRBV21-1	TRBJ1-1	CASSNKVVGQPNTEAFF
TRBV5-6	TRBJ2-2	CASSLGQGHSTGELFF
TRBV16	TRBJ1-2	CASSQSGTGRWGGYGYTF
TRBV19	TRBJ1-1	CASSWGGPDPEAFF
TRBV30	TRBJ1-1	CAWNLDRGTEAFF
TRBV6-5	TRBJ1-1	CASSQVGGPEAFF
TRBV18	TRBJ2-2	CASSPIVIANTGELFF
TRBV29-1	TRBJ2-3	CSAGGDTQYF
TRBV19	TRBJ1-1	CATRRWGNTEAFF
TRBV5-6	TRBJ2-7	CASSDRDRATYEQYF
TRBV5-4	TRBJ1-1	CASSQHTLNTEAFF
TRBV5-5	TRBJ1-1	CASSLGQGLGNTEAFF